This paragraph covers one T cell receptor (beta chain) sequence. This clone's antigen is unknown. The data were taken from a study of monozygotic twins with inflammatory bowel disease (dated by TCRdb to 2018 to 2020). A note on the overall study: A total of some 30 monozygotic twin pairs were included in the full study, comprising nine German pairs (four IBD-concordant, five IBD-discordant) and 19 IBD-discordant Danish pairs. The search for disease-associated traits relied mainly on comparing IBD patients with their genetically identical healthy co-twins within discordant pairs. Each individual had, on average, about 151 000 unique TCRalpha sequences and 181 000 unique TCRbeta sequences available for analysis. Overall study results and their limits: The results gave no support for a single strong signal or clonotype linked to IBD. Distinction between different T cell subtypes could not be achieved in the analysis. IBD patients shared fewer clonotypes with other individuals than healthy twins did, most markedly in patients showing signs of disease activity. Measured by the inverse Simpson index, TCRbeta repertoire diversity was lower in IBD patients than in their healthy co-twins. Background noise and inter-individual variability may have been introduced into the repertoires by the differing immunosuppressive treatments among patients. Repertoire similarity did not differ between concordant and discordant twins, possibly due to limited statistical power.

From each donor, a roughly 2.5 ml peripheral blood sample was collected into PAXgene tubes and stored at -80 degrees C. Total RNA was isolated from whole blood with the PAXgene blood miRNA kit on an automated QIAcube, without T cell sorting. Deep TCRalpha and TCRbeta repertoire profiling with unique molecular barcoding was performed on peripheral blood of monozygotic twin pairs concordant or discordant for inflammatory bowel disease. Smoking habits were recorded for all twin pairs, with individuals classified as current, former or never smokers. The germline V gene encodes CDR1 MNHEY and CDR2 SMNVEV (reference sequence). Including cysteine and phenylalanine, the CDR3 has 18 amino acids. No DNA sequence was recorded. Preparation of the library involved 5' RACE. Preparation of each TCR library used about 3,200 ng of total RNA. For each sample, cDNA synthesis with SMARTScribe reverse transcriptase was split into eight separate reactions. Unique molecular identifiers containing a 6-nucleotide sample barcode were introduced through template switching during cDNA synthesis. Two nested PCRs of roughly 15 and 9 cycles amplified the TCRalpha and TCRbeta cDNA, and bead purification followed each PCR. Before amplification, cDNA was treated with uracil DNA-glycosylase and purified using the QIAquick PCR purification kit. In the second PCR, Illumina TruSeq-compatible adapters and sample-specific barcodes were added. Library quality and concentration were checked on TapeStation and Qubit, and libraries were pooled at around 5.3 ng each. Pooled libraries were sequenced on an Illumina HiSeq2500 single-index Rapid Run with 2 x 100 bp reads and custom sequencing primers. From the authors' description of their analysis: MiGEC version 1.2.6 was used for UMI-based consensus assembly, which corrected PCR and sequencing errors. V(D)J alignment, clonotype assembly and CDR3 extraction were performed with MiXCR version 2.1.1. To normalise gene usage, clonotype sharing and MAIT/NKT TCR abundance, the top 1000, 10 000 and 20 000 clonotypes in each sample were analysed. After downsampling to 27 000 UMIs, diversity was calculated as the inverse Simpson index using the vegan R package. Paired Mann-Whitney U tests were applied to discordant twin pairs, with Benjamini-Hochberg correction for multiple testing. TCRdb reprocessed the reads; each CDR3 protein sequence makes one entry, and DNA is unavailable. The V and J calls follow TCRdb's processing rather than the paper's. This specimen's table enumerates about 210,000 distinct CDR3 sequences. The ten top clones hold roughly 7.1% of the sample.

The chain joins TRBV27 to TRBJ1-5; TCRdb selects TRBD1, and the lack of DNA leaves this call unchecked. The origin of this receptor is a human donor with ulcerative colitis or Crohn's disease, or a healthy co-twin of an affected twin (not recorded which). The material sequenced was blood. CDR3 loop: CASSPKGLGGHSNQPQHF.